One sample yielded the 24 T cell receptor beta chains listed below, sequenced in a study of patients and donors after allogeneic stem cell transplantation. Each CDR3 protein gets one entry after TCRdb re-called the RT-PCR reads with MiXCR. The sample records about 410,000 distinct CDR3 sequences, 16% being singletons. The sample comprised blood, either unsorted or a sorted T cell fraction (not recorded which). These receptors were taken from a human donor who was either an allogeneic HSCT recipient or a stem cell or donor lymphocyte infusion donor (not recorded which). It is not recorded whose cells these are; they may come from a transplant donor.

The genes are TRBV18 and TRBJ1-2; D gene unclear. Germline values: CDR1 KGHSH, CDR2 LQKENI. Trimming removed 0 bases from V and 7 bases from J, with 9 bases in between. This CDR3 is 13 amino acids long. For the CDR3, the DNA is TGTGCCAGCTCACCACCAGGGAAGGGTGGCTACACCTTC. Amino acid sequence: CASSPPGKGGYTF.

This clonotype appeared a few times. The V gene is TRBV20-1, the J gene TRBJ1-1; D is ambiguous. CDR3 size: 12 residues. Trimming shortened V by 8 bases and J by 1 base, and 11 bases separated the two germline ends. Germline V gives CDR1 DFQATT, CDR2 SNEGSKA (reference sequence). DNA for the CDR3: TGCAGTTATAATCCCGAGAACACTGAAGCTTTCTTT. Protein: CSYNPENTEAFF.

This clonotype was observed a few times. The V call is TRBV9, the J call TRBJ1-2; TRBD1 aligns across 10 bases. After removal of 3 bases from V and 3 bases from J, the junction contained 14 bases not matched to a gene. The CDR3 runs to 18 residues. Germline V gene lookup returns CDR1 SGDLS and CDR2 YYNGEE. The CDR3 coding sequence is TGTGCCAGCAGCGAGGGCCAGACAGGGGGCCGGGCATACTATGGCTACACCTTC. This sequence encodes CASSEGQTGGRAYYGYTF.

The CDR3 DNA sequence: TGCAGTGCTAGAGCGACGGGACGGGTCTACGAGCAGTACTTC. This codes for CSARATGRVYEQYF. This rearrangement joins TRBV20-1 to TRBJ2-7; D may match TRBD1 or TRBD2 (5 bases each). The CDR3 runs to 14 residues. V was clipped by 1 base and J by 3 bases, with 13 bases between them. Per germline, CDR1 DFQATT and CDR2 SNEGSKA (reference sequence).

The CDR3 sequence: CASSERGNSPLHF. The CDR3 coding sequence is TGTGCCAGCTCAGAACGGGGTAATTCACCCCTCCACTTT. V usage is TRBV18 and J usage is TRBJ1-6; D not resolved. Between the trimmed V and J ends, which lost 5 bases and 6 bases, there was a span of 8 bases. CDR1 KGHSH and CDR2 LQKENI come from the germline V gene. This CDR3 has 13 amino acids.

This rearrangement joins TRBV19 to TRBJ1-1; a possible D gene is TRBD1 (5 bases). V lost 1 base, J lost 0 bases, and 6 bases lay in between. This CDR3 region has 14 residues. Germline loops: CDR1 LNHDA, CDR2 SQIVND (reference sequence). The DNA for the CDR3 is TGTGCCAGTAGTATAGGGGGGATGAACACTGAAGCTTTCTTT. Its protein product is CASSIGGMNTEAFF.

The chain carries TRBV5-6 and TRBJ2-1; D remains unclear. From germline, CDR1 is SGHDT and CDR2 YYEEEE. The CDR3 consists of 13 residues. The V gene lost 2 bases and the J gene lost 6 bases, with 9 bases spanning the gap. This CDR3 reads CASSLTAGNEQFF. CDR3 sequence (DNA): TGTGCCAGCAGCTTAACAGCTGGCAATGAGCAGTTCTTC.

The chain employs TRBV9 and TRBJ2-1, with D possibly being TRBD2 (5 bases). CDR1 and CDR2 (germline): SGDLS, YYNGEE. This CDR3 region has 12 residues. V was pared by 2 bases and J by 10 bases, with 10 bases between. Written as DNA, the CDR3 is TGTGCCAGCAGCGTTAGGGCGGGCGAGCAGTTCTTC. It yields the protein CASSVRAGEQFF.

The chain joins TRBV21-1 to TRBJ1-1; the table calls TRBD1, which could not be checked here. TRBV21-1 is given as a pseudogene. The CDR3 consists of 17 residues. The CDR3 region is CASSKEEGAKRSTEAFF. DNA for the CDR3: TGTGCCAGCAGCAAAGAGGAGGGGGCAAAAAGGAGCACTGAAGCTTTCTTT.

The chain combines TRBV6-5 with TRBJ1-1, with D perhaps TRBD1 (5 bases). The CDR3 totals 14 residues. The germline V gene has CDR1 MNHEY and CDR2 SVGAGI. Trimming shortened V by 4 bases and J by 1 base, and 10 bases separated the two germline ends. CDR3 sequence (DNA): TGTGCCAGCAGTTGGGGCAGGGAGAACACTGAAGCTTTCTTT. It translates to CASSWGRENTEAFF.

This clonotype has more than one count but fewer than ten. The rearrangement uses TRBV20-1 and TRBJ2-2, with TRBD1 matching over 9 bases. This CDR3 has 15 residues. Germline V gene sequence: CDR1 DFQATT, CDR2 SNEGSKA (reference sequence). The junction had 5 bases not matched to a gene; V was cut back by 4 bases and J by 2 bases. CDR3 DNA sequence: TGCAGTGCTATTAGGGACAGGGATAACACCGGGGAGCTGTTTTTT. This gives the protein CSAIRDRDNTGELFF.

This clonotype has a handful of counts. The CDR3 coding sequence is TGTGCCAGCAGAGGTGGAGATACGCAGTATTTT. This gives the protein CASRGGDTQYF. V is TRBV11-3 and J is TRBJ2-3; D is ambiguous. Germline CDR1 and CDR2: SGHNT and YENEEA. The CDR3 covers 11 residues. The V gene lost 6 bases and the J gene lost 5 bases, with 6 bases spanning the gap.

The J gene is TRBJ2-5, the V gene TRBV19, with a possible D match to TRBD1 (5 bases). Trimming removed 4 bases from V and 4 bases from J, with 7 bases in between. The CDR3 covers 12 residues. Germline-derived CDR1 and CDR2 are LNHDA and SQIVND (reference sequence). The CDR3 DNA reads as TGTGCCAGTAGTAGCAGGGCAGAGACCCAGTACTTC. Translation gives CASSSRAETQYF.

The chain is built from TRBV5-6 and TRBJ1-2; TRBD1 is a possible D gene (6 bases). The CDR3 runs to 15 residues. V lost 0 bases, J lost 7 bases, and 16 bases lay in between. Germline values: CDR1 SGHDT, CDR2 YYEEEE. The CDR3, as DNA: TGTGCCAGCAGCTTGGCCTGGGGGGCGGGCGCTGGCTACACCTTC. Translating it yields CASSLAWGAGAGYTF.

The DNA of the CDR3 is TGTGCCAGCAGCTTAGCGCGAGGTTCGGATTCAACGGCCTACACCTTC. Its protein product is CASSLARGSDSTAYTF. The rearrangement joins TRBV7-9 to TRBJ1-2; D not certain. This CDR3 spans 16 amino acids. The germline V gene encodes CDR1 SEHNR and CDR2 FQNEAQ (reference sequence). The V end lost 0 bases, the J end lost 10 bases, and 21 bases lay between the germline ends.

This clonotype was seen a handful of times. V usage is TRBV7-2 and J usage is TRBJ2-3, with 7 positions matching TRBD2. Losses at the gene ends were 5 bases for V and 1 base for J; bases not matched to a gene: 9. Germline CDR1 and CDR2: SGHTA and FQGNSA. The CDR3 consists of 16 residues. The chain's CDR3 is CASSLATSRRTDTQYF. CDR3 DNA: TGTGCCAGCAGCCTCGCGACTAGCCGTCGCACAGATACGCAGTATTTT.

This sequence joins TRBV20-1 and TRBJ1-2, with D tentatively TRBD1 (5 bases). CDR1 and CDR2 from the germline V gene are DFQATT and SNEGSKA (reference sequence). The V end lost 1 base, the J end lost 1 base, and 10 bases lay between the germline ends. There are 14 residues in the CDR3. DNA of the CDR3: TGCAGTGCTAGAGCGCTCAGGGTTAACTATGGCTACACCTTC. Translating it yields CSARALRVNYGYTF.

V usage is TRBV3-1 and J usage is TRBJ2-7; D could derive from TRBD1 or TRBD2 (5 bases each). Trimming cost V 5 bases and J 3 bases, with 11 bases left between them. Per the germline V gene, CDR1 is LGHDT and CDR2 is YNNKEL (reference sequence). The CDR3 is made up of 13 amino acids. The CDR3: CASSGGFLYEQYF. CDR3 sequence (DNA): TGTGCCAGCAGCGGGGGATTTCTCTACGAGCAGTACTTC.

This clonotype was recorded a few times. The chain joins TRBV13 to TRBJ2-2; 10 nucleotides line up with TRBD1. The CDR3 totals 16 residues. The trim removed 0 bases at V and 8 bases at J, leaving 6 bases unmatched. CDR1 and CDR2 (germline): PRHDT, FYEKMQ (reference sequence). CDR3 coding DNA: TGTGCCAGCAGCTTAGGGACAGGGGGCCGGAGTGGGGAGCTGTTTTTT. Translated, it gives CASSLGTGGRSGELFF.

The chain uses TRBV6-2 or TRBV6-3 and TRBJ1-5; 8 bases map to TRBD1. The CDR3 consists of 17 residues. V lost 0 bases, J lost 5 bases, and 9 bases stayed unmatched. Germline CDR1 is MNHEY and CDR2 is SVGEGT. The CDR3: CASSYSGRGLYHQPQHF. As DNA, the CDR3 is TGTGCCAGCAGTTACTCGGGCAGGGGGCTTTACCATCAGCCCCAGCATTTT.

The chain combines TRBV29-1 with TRBJ2-3, with TRBD2 matching over 13 bases. The germline V gene has CDR1 SQVTM and CDR2 ANQGSEA. The J segment lost 2 bases and the V segment lost 2 bases, leaving 1 base of the junction unmatched. This CDR3 spans 15 amino acids. The CDR3 spells CSVETSGRATDTQYF. In nucleotides, the CDR3 is TGCAGCGTTGAAACTAGCGGGAGGGCCACAGATACGCAGTATTTT.

The table lists this clonotype with many counts. The chain has TRBV4-1 and TRBJ2-7; unclear D gene. Trimming removed 6 bases from V and 5 bases from J, with 17 bases in between. The CDR3 sequence is 14 residues long. Germline-derived CDR1 and CDR2 are MGHRA and YSYEKL. CDR3: CASSPPGRYNEQYF. The CDR3 DNA sequence: TGCGCCAGCAGTCCCCCCGGGCGTTACAACGAGCAGTACTTC.

This clonotype turned up a few times. The chain couples TRBV6-2 or TRBV6-3 to TRBJ1-5; D ambiguous. V gave up 9 bases and J gave up 0 bases, with 15 bases separating them. Germline values: CDR1 MNHEY, CDR2 SVGEGT. The CDR3 runs 15 residues. In DNA form, the CDR3 reads TGTGCCAGTACTCAGGACGGCTATAGCAATCAGCCCCAGCATTTT. It translates to CASTQDGYSNQPQHF.

This chain connects TRBV11-1 to TRBJ2-1; weak D call: TRBD1 (6 bases). Deletions cut 1 base from V and 6 bases from J, with 22 bases between. The CDR3 spans 18 residues. Germline V gives CDR1 SGHAT, CDR2 FQDESV (reference sequence). CDR3 DNA: TGTGCCAGCAGCTTAGGGGCCTCCGGGACACTAGGATCCAATGAGCAGTTCTTC. Its protein is CASSLGASGTLGSNEQFF. The full variable domain, rest sourced from reference TRBV11-1 and TRBJ2-1, is EAEVAQSPRYKITEKSQAVAFWCDPISGHATLYWYRQILGQGPELLVQFQDESVVDDSQLPKDRFSAERLKGVDSTLKIQPAELGDSAMYLCASSLGASGTLGSNEQFFGPGTRLTVL.